This T cell receptor beta chain was captured by sequencing in a study of PD-L1 blockade in urothelial cancer. Across the study: Bladder-origin urothelial cancer in males described about 85% of the roughly 29 patients. A median blood sample held 141,255 T cells and around 80,000 unique TCRs.

The repertoire was sequenced with immunoSEQ multiplex PCR; TCRdb's copy has only in-frame clones and lacks some. The sample contains 95,000 or so clones, around 86% of which appear only once. Time point here: pretreatment peripheral blood. The germline CDR1 and CDR2 sequences are MNHNS and SASEGT. The J segment lost 8 bases and the V segment lost 2 bases, leaving 16 bases of the junction unmatched. The CDR3 totals 17 residues. General study results and limits: Tumor-associated clones in the blood of durable-benefit patients grew more at 3 weeks.

In regard to this clone: The antigen is undetermined.

The source of this sequence is a man in his 60s with urothelial cancer. The sample was PBMCs, taken around atezolizumab (anti-PD-L1) treatment. V usage is TRBV6-1 and J usage is TRBJ1-2, with 8 bases matching TRBD1. CDR3 loop: CASSEKIYSQGGGGYTF. CDR3 nucleotides: TGTGCCAGCAGTGAAAAAATATATTCACAGGGGGGAGGGGGCTACACCTTC.